The rows below give T cell receptor beta chains drawn from one sample of a study of OX40 agonist ivuxolimab in advanced cancers. Profiling relied on immunoSEQ multiplex PCR, and the TCRdb table lists in-frame clones only, not all of them. This table holds 90,000 or so clones, roughly 89% found once. This specimen consisted of CD4+ or CD8+ T cells sorted from blood, obtained in a trial of the OX40 agonist ivuxolimab. These receptors originate from an adult with an advanced solid tumor such as melanoma, head and neck, liver or kidney cancer. Both conserved end residues are part of each CDR3. D genes are given only for firm matches. A clone size is listed for some rows: how often the clone was seen (once, few, many), or a class if it is expanded.

j_call clone_size v_call d_call cdr3_nt cdr3_aa
TRBJ1-6 - TRBV6-5 - TGTGCCAGCGGGGGGAACCGGGGGTACGGTTCACCCCTCCACTTT CASGGNRGYGSPLHF
TRBJ2-3 - TRBV29-1 TRBD2 TGCAGCGTCAGAAGCGGGGGCACAGATACGCAGTATTTT CSVRSGGTDTQYF
TRBJ2-5 - TRBV2 TRBD2 TGTGCCAGCAGTCATAGCGGGAGGACACAAGAGACCCAGTACTTC CASSHSGRTQETQYF
TRBJ1-1 once TRBV4-2 - TGTGCCAGCAGCCAAAACCGGGGCCTAGCGGACACTGAAGCTTTCTTT CASSQNRGLADTEAFF
TRBJ1-2 once TRBV5-6 - TGTGCCAGCAGCTTGGGATCCGGGTTACGAGGATATACTAACTATGGCTACACCTTC CASSLGSGLRGYTNYGYTF
TRBJ1-3 - TRBV18 - TGTGCCAGCTCAGGAGGAGCCCCAGGGTCTGGAAACACCATATATTTT CASSGGAPGSGNTIYF
TRBJ2-1 - TRBV7-3 TRBD2 TGTGCCAGCAGCTTCCTAGCGGGAGCATACAATGAGCAGTTCTTC CASSFLAGAYNEQFF
TRBJ2-4 - TRBV5-1 TRBD1 TGCGCCAGCCCCAGGGGGCGTATGAATGAAAACATTCAGTACTTC CASPRGRMNENIQYF
TRBJ2-7 - TRBV5-6 TRBD2 TGTGCCAGCAGCTTGGAGGGACTAGCGGGGTACGTCGAGCAGTACTTC CASSLEGLAGYVEQYF
TRBJ1-4 once TRBV6-1 - TGTGCCAGCAGTGAAGTTATCGTAGGTGGTGAAAAACTGTTTTTT CASSEVIVGGEKLFF
TRBJ2-5 - TRBV28 TRBD1 TGTGCCAGCAGTCCCTTGGACAGGCTCCAAGAGACCCAGTACTTC CASSPLDRLQETQYF
TRBJ2-5 - TRBV6-5 TRBD2 TGTGCCGTACAACCTAGGCGCGGGAGAGAGACCCAGTACTTC CAVQPRRGRETQYF
TRBJ1-1 - TRBV15 - TGTGCCACCAGCAGAGGGACTTATAACACTGAAGCTTTCTTT CATSRGTYNTEAFF
TRBJ1-1 - TRBV30 - TGTGCCTGGAGTGTAGGGACGGATGAAGCTTTCTTT CAWSVGTDEAFF
TRBJ2-5 - TRBV7-2 - TGTGCCAGCACCCGGGACAACCAAGAGACCCAGTACTTC CASTRDNQETQYF
TRBJ2-2 - TRBV19 TRBD2 TGTGCCAGTAGTTTCACTAGCGGGATTAACACCGGGGAGCTGTTTTTT CASSFTSGINTGELFF
TRBJ2-5 - TRBV5-1 TRBD2 TGCGCCAGCAGGACTAGCGGGAGCGGAGAGACCCAGTACTTC CASRTSGSGETQYF
TRBJ2-2 - TRBV6-5 TRBD2 TGTGCCAGCAGTTACGGGACTAGCGCCGGGGAGCTGTTTTTT CASSYGTSAGELFF
TRBJ2-7 - TRBV19 TRBD2 TGTGCCAGTAGTATATGGGGGACTAGCGGGGCCGAGCAGTACTTC CASSIWGTSGAEQYF
TRBJ2-5 once TRBV27 - TGTGCCAGCAGTTTAGGGCAGTTGGAGACCCAGTACTTC CASSLGQLETQYF
TRBJ2-2 - TRBV30 - TGTGCCTGGGCCCGTCCGAGCGGGGAGCTGTTTTTT CAWARPSGELFF
TRBJ2-1 - TRBV7-3 - TGTGCCAGCAGCCAAACGGATCGGCTGGGGGTTTACAGTGAGCAGTTCTTC CASSQTDRLGVYSEQFF
TRBJ1-4 - TRBV30 TRBD1 TGTGCCTGCCTAACTCTGGACAGGGTCAAGGGACTGTTTTTT CACLTLDRVKGLFF
TRBJ2-3 - TRBV28 - TGTGCCAGCAGTCCCGACTTTGATGTAACAGATACGCAGTATTTT CASSPDFDVTDTQYF
TRBJ2-5 - TRBV6-6 - TGTGCCAGCAGTTACCAAGGCGGACAAGAGACCCAGTACTTC CASSYQGGQETQYF
TRBJ2-3 once TRBV11-3 - TGTGCCAGCAGCTTAGGTGGCGGCACAGATACGCAGTATTTT CASSLGGGTDTQYF
TRBJ1-1 - TRBV5-1 TRBD1 TGCGCCAGCAGCTTCTCACAGGGGGACACTGAAGCTTTCTTT CASSFSQGDTEAFF
TRBJ2-2 - TRBV7-9 - TGTGCCAGCAGCTCGCTCGGGGCGCGAGGCGGGGAGCTGTTTTTT CASSSLGARGGELFF
TRBJ1-2 - TRBV13 - TGTGCCAGCAGCTTACTCCGGGGCAACTATGGCTACACCTTC CASSLLRGNYGYTF
TRBJ1-1 - TRBV27 - TGTGCCAGCAGTTCCGGGACGTATCCTGGGGAAACTGAAGCTTTCTTT CASSSGTYPGETEAFF
TRBJ2-5 once TRBV30 TRBD2 TGTGCCTGGAGTCTTCTAGCGGGAGTGGAGACCCAGTACTTC CAWSLLAGVETQYF
TRBJ1-2 once TRBV4-1 - TGCGCCAGCAGCCAGGGCCCGGGACTCCGGGGCTCACCCTATGGCTACACCTTC CASSQGPGLRGSPYGYTF
TRBJ1-1 - TRBV18 - TGTGCCAGCTCACCACCGGCAGGGCAGAGCACTGAAGTTTTCTTT CASSPPAGQSTEVFF
TRBJ1-2 - TRBV10-3 TRBD1 TGTGCCATCAACCTACAGGGGGCTCCTGGCTACACCTTC CAINLQGAPGYTF
TRBJ2-1 - TRBV5-1 TRBD2 TGCGCCAGCAGCTTGAGGACTAGTGGCTCCTACAATGAGCAGTTCTTC CASSLRTSGSYNEQFF
TRBJ2-5 - TRBV7-7 - TGTGCTAGCAGCTCCACGAGAGGGGACGTGGAGACCCAGTACTTC CASSSTRGDVETQYF
TRBJ1-5 - TRBV5-1 - TGCGCCAGCAGCTTAGGACAGCCTAGCAATCAGCCCCAGCATTTT CASSLGQPSNQPQHF
TRBJ2-2 - TRBV5-1 - TGTGCCAGCAGCTTGCTTCGGGGTTTAAACACCGGGGAGCTGTTTTTT CASSLLRGLNTGELFF
TRBJ1-1 - TRBV7-9 - TGTGCCAGCAGCTTACTGATCACTGAAGCTTTCTTT CASSLLITEAFF
TRBJ2-4 - TRBV5-5 TRBD1 TGTGCCAGCAGCTTGAGACAGGGGGGCCGCGGCATTCAGTACTTC CASSLRQGGRGIQYF
TRBJ2-3 - TRBV9 - TGTGCCAGTACAAGCGGGACAATTTTAGATACGCAGTATTTT CASTSGTILDTQYF
TRBJ2-7 - TRBV6-5 TRBD2 TGTGCCAGCAGTCACCGGACTAGCGGGAGATACGAGCAGTACTTC CASSHRTSGRYEQYF
TRBJ2-5 - TRBV14 - TGTGCCAGCAGCCAGGGTTACCAAGAGACCCAGTACTTC CASSQGYQETQYF
TRBJ2-7 - TRBV5-5 TRBD2 TGTGCCAGCAGCTCTCGGACTAGCGGGGTTAACTACGAGCAGTACTTC CASSSRTSGVNYEQYF
TRBJ1-6 - TRBV4-3 - TGCGCCAGCAGCCAAATACCTCAGGGCCCACCCCTCCACTTT CASSQIPQGPPLHF
TRBJ2-5 - TRBV28 - TGTGCCAGCAGTTGGGCGGGTGGCCCCCAGAAGACCCAGTACTTC CASSWAGGPQKTQYF
TRBJ1-4 - TRBV28 - TGTGCCAGCAGTTCAACCAAGGTAGGGGTTTGTTTTTTT CASSSTKVGVCFF
TRBJ2-7 - TRBV6-6 - TGTGCCAGCAGCAAACGGACGGTGCCCTACGAGCAGTACTTC CASSKRTVPYEQYF